The T cell receptor beta chain under discussion was sequenced for a study of control samples from healthy donors and cancer patients. The CDR3 covers 15 residues. Germline V CDR1 and CDR2: WNHNN, SYGVQD (reference sequence). Trimming removed 3 bases from V and 7 bases from J; junction bases left unmatched: 8. TCRdb's table, derived via immunoSEQ multiplex PCR, lists solely in-frame clones and lacks some. Altogether some 130,000 clones are present, just under 95% being singletons, with the ten largest covering approximately 4%. The sample was blood. The V and J genes are TRBV10-1 and TRBJ2-1; the match to TRBD1 covers 8 bases. The TCR was taken from a man aged 30-40 years in good health. CDR3 amino acids: CASSDETGVLNEQFF. The DNA for the CDR3 is TGCGCCAGCAGTGACGAGACAGGGGTATTGAATGAGCAGTTCTTC.